The next 13 T cell receptor beta chains were all read from a single sample in a study of Ad26.COV2.S vaccination and SARS-CoV-2 variants. Treatment specified: some 20 received Ad26.COV2.S at low or high dose, single or two shots; 5 received placebo; per-sample allocation not given. Sample collection was performed on day 63 after the first vaccine or placebo injection. Assay used: immunoSEQ multiplex PCR; TCRdb lists only in-frame clones, some missing. The sample consists of 400,000 or so clones, roughly nine tenths of them appearing once. The sample consisted of peripheral blood, taken in a trial of Ad26.COV2.S vaccine versus placebo. These receptor sequences come from a person between 18 and 65 years old who received the Ad26.COV2.S COVID-19 vaccine or a placebo.

The CDR3 reads CASSRNGYYGYTF. As DNA, the CDR3 is TGTGCCAGCAGCAGGAACGGCTACTATGGCTACACCTTC. This sequence joins TRBV3-1 (or the pseudogene TRBV3-2) and TRBJ1-2; D gene ambiguous. Germline-derived CDR1 and CDR2 are LGHDT and YNNKEL (reference sequence). With 5 bases removed from V and 3 bases from J, the gap between germline ends came to 10 bases. This CDR3 region has 13 residues.

V gene TRBV27 combines with J gene TRBJ1-1, with D hard to call. V shed 6 bases and J shed 5 bases, with 13 bases lying between them. The CDR3 is 13 amino acids. The germline V gene has CDR1 MNHEY and CDR2 SMNVEV (reference sequence). CDR3 sequence reads: CASSAEAWTEAFF. As DNA, the CDR3 is TGTGCCAGCAGCGCGGAGGCATGGACTGAAGCTTTCTTT.

The V call is TRBV5-1, the J call TRBJ1-2; D not certain. Germline CDR1 SGHRS, CDR2 YFSETQ. The length of the CDR3 is 14 residues. V gave up 5 bases and J gave up 3 bases, with 14 bases separating them. CDR3 protein: CASSSGLLDYGYTF. CDR3 bases: TGCGCCAGCAGTTCGGGGTTGCTAGACTATGGCTACACCTTC. The complete variable domain, with remaining parts taken from reference TRBV5-1 and TRBJ1-2, reads KAGVTQTPRYLIKTRGQQVTLSCSPISGHRSVSWYQQTPGQGLQFLFEYFSETQRNKGNFPGRFSGRQFSNSRSEMNVSTLELGDSALYLCASSSGLLDYGYTFGSGTRLTVV.

The rearrangement joins TRBV3-1 (or the pseudogene TRBV3-2) to TRBJ1-2; D remains unclear. The CDR3 is 15 amino acids. Germline lookup yields CDR1 LGHDT and CDR2 YNNKEL (reference sequence). Trimming took off 1 base at V and 4 bases at J, with 13 bases between the two ends. The CDR3 here is CASSQGEGMGYGYTF. In DNA form, the CDR3 reads TGTGCCAGCAGCCAAGGCGAGGGAATGGGCTATGGCTACACCTTC.

This chain joins TRBV19 and TRBJ1-2; D unresolved. CDR3 length equals 16 residues. Trimming took off 5 bases at V and 1 base at J, with 17 bases between the two ends. Looked up from germline, CDR1 is LNHDA and CDR2 is SQIVND (reference sequence). CDR3: CASSARFQPDNYGYTF. The CDR3 DNA reads as TGTGCCAGTAGTGCGCGGTTCCAACCGGATAACTATGGCTACACCTTC. The full variable domain, its missing parts supplied by reference TRBV19 and TRBJ1-2, is DGGITQSPKYLFRKEGQNVTLSCEQNLNHDAMYWYRQDPGQGLRLIYYSQIVNDFQKGDIAEGYSVSREKKESFPLTVTSAQKNPTAFYLCASSARFQPDNYGYTFGSGTRLTVV.

The chain has TRBV4-1 and TRBJ1-1; the D is unclear. Trimming left V 2 bases short and J 6 bases short, with 10 bases between. This CDR3 is 13 amino acids long. Germline V gene data show CDR1 as MGHRA and CDR2 as YSYEKL. For the CDR3, the DNA is TGCGCCAGCAGCCAATACCAGGTTTCTGAAGCTTTCTTT. It yields the protein CASSQYQVSEAFF.

The chain carries TRBV7-9 and TRBJ1-3; D remains ambiguous. The CDR3 spans 12 residues. Germline-derived CDR1 and CDR2 are SEHNR and FQNEAQ (reference sequence). Trimming removed 2 bases from V and 8 bases from J, with 7 bases in between. The CDR3 reads CASSLNEYTIYF. Written as DNA, the CDR3 is TGTGCCAGCAGCTTAAACGAATACACCATATATTTT.

This chain links TRBV2 with TRBJ2-2, with 8 bases matching TRBD1. CDR1 is SNHLY and CDR2 is FYNNEI in the germline V gene. J was trimmed by 5 bases and V by 1 base; bases with no gene match: 12. The CDR3 extends over 18 amino acids. For the CDR3, the DNA is TGTGCCAGCAGTGAAGACCGGACAGGGCGATGGGAAACCGGGGAGCTGTTTTTT. Its protein product is CASSEDRTGRWETGELFF.

This clone was recorded once. The V and J genes are TRBV27 and TRBJ1-5, with D hard to call. V lost 2 bases, J lost 7 bases, and 9 bases lay in between. Germline V CDR1 and CDR2: MNHEY, SMNVEV (reference sequence). The CDR3 has 13 residues. CDR3 amino acids: CASSLVGNQPQHF. The CDR3 nucleotides read TGTGCCAGCAGTTTAGTCGGAAACCAGCCCCAGCATTTT.

The V gene is TRBV29-1, the J gene TRBJ1-2, with TRBD1 matching over 9 bases. V dropped 3 bases and J dropped 5; count of bases not matched to a gene: 4. CDR3 size: 13 residues. Germline-derived CDR1 and CDR2 are SQVTM and ANQGSEA. CDR3 nucleotide sequence: TGCAGCGTTGAGGGGACAGGGAATTATGGCTACACCTTC. Protein sequence: CSVEGTGNYGYTF.

In this sample, this clone turned up a few times. The V call is TRBV6-6, the J call TRBJ1-2, with 10 nucleotides matching TRBD1. Germline loops: CDR1 MNHNY, CDR2 SVGAGI (reference sequence). After removal of 2 bases from V and 6 bases from J, the junction contained 3 bases not matched to a gene. The CDR3 extends over 14 amino acids. CDR3 in DNA: TGTGCCAGCAGTTACGGGGACAGGGGAAATGGCTACACCTTC. Translating it yields CASSYGDRGNGYTF.

This clone was counted once. This chain uses TRBV7-9 with TRBJ2-1; D might be TRBD1 (5 bases). The CDR3 runs to 13 residues. The ends were cut back, 1 base at V and 10 bases at J, with 11 bases in the middle. Germline V CDR1 and CDR2: SEHNR, FQNEAQ (reference sequence). CDR3 amino acids: CASSLVDTQEQFF. CDR3 sequence (DNA): TGTGCCAGCAGCTTAGTGGACACTCAAGAGCAGTTCTTC.

The CDR3 loop reads CATTGLTYGYTF. The DNA of the CDR3 is TGTGCCACCACGGGACTGACATATGGCTACACCTTC. This chain joins TRBV2 and TRBJ1-2, with a possible D match to TRBD1 (5 bases). V was trimmed by 10 bases and J by 5 bases, leaving 14 bases between them. The germline gives CDR1 SNHLY, CDR2 FYNNEI. The CDR3 contains 12 residues.